A selection of T cell receptor beta chains follows, all from one sample in a study of sequential checkpoint blockade in melanoma. Assay: immunoSEQ multiplex PCR; the TCRdb copy retains only in-frame clones and omits some. Counted here are around 30,000 clones, 65% to 90% occurring once; the ten biggest clones make up 22%. Sample: CD8+ T cells sorted from blood (inferred from file names), taken from a patient given nivolumab and ipilimumab in sequence. The receptors were gathered from a human donor with melanoma. The CDR3 runs from the conserved cysteine through the conserved F or W. A D gene is named only where the DNA matches it firmly. Clone size is given for some rows only: seen once, a few or many times, or a class if the clone is expanded.

clone size	J gene	D gene	V gene	CDR3 DNA	CDR3 protein
.	TRBJ1-2	TRBD1	TRBV4-3	TGCGCCAGCAGCCCTTATAGAGGACAGGCTTATACCTACACCTTC	CASSPYRGQAYTYTF
.	TRBJ2-5	.	TRBV6-4	TGTGCCAGCAGGGGACTAAAGGGGGTTAGGGAGACCCAGTACTTC	CASRGLKGVRETQYF
.	TRBJ2-7	TRBD1	TRBV5-4	TGTGCCAGCAGCTTGTGGGACAGGGGGGTCGAGCAGTACTTC	CASSLWDRGVEQYF
.	TRBJ2-5	TRBD2	TRBV18	TGTGCCAGCTCACCACCGGGGAGTAGCGGGGCCGTGGGGACCCAGTACTTC	CASSPPGSSGAVGTQYF
.	TRBJ1-1	.	TRBV10-3	TGTGCCATCAGTGATTCAGGGGACACTGAAGCTTTCTTT	CAISDSGDTEAFF
once	TRBJ2-1	TRBD2	TRBV19	TGTGCCAGTAGTATAGAACTAGCGGGACTAAACAATGAGCAGTTCTTC	CASSIELAGLNNEQFF
.	TRBJ2-7	.	TRBV6-5	TGTGCCAGCGGCGGAGGGTACGAGCAGTACTTC	CASGGGYEQYF
.	TRBJ2-5	TRBD2	TRBV7-7	TGTGCTAGCAGCCAGGGACTACGTCGCGGGGAGACCCAGTACTTC	CASSQGLRRGETQYF
once	TRBJ2-7	TRBD1	TRBV6-5	TGTGCCAGCAGTTTTTCAACAGGGGGCTCGGCCTACGAGCAGTACTTC	CASSFSTGGSAYEQYF
.	TRBJ2-3	.	TRBV7-2	TGTGCCAGCAGCCAACGACTATTCCGCACAGATACGCAGTATTTT	CASSQRLFRTDTQYF
.	TRBJ2-3	TRBD2	TRBV4-3	TGCGCCAGCAGCCAAGAAGAAGCGGGAGGGCTTGTAGATACGCAGTATTTT	CASSQEEAGGLVDTQYF
.	TRBJ1-2	TRBD1	TRBV6-5	TGTGCCAGCAGTTTTCTCGGTACAGGGGTTACCTATGGCTACACCTTC	CASSFLGTGVTYGYTF
.	TRBJ1-1	TRBD1	TRBV10-1	TGCGCCCGCGCCGAGGGACAGGGGAACACTGAAGCTTTCTTT	CARAEGQGNTEAFF
.	TRBJ2-7	.	TRBV29-1	TGCAGCGTCTTACGACAGGCTAGCTACGAGCAGTACTTC	CSVLRQASYEQYF
.	TRBJ1-6	TRBD1	TRBV28	TGTGCCAGCTTAGGACAGGGAAATTCACCCCTCCACTTT	CASLGQGNSPLHF
.	TRBJ2-5	.	TRBV28	TGTGCCAGCAGTTCCGACCTGACACTTTACCAAGAGACCCAGTACTTC	CASSSDLTLYQETQYF
once	TRBJ2-2	TRBD2	TRBV9	TGTGCCAGCAGCGTAGTCTTACTAGCGGGGGGCACGAACACCGGGGAGCTGTTTTTT	CASSVVLLAGGTNTGELFF
.	TRBJ1-2	.	TRBV27	TGTGCCCCCAGGTCCCCGTTAGTGTTTGGCTACACCTTC	CAPRSPLVFGYTF
once	TRBJ2-7	.	TRBV4-2	TGTGCCAGCAGCCAAGGGAGGGAGATCAGCTACGAGCAGTACTTC	CASSQGREISYEQYF
.	TRBJ2-7	TRBD1	TRBV10-3	TGTGCCATCAGTGCCCCGGGACAGGGCCACGAGCAGTACTTC	CAISAPGQGHEQYF
few	TRBJ2-1	.	TRBV4-3	TGCGCCAGCAGCCTGCACGGGACCTACAATGAGCAGTTCTTC	CASSLHGTYNEQFF
.	TRBJ2-2	TRBD1	TRBV11-2	TGTGCCAGCAGCCGCCGGACAGGGGGAGGGTCCGGGGAGCTGTTTTTT	CASSRRTGGGSGELFF
.	TRBJ2-1	TRBD2	TRBV14	TGTGCCAGCAGCCAAGAGCGGGGGAGCTCCTACAATGAGCAGTTCTTC	CASSQERGSSYNEQFF
.	TRBJ1-1	.	TRBV19	TGTGCCAGTTCCACACAGCCCCCTCATGCTGAAGCTTTCTTT	CASSTQPPHAEAFF
.	TRBJ2-3	.	TRBV25-1	TGTGCCAGCAGTGAATTTAAGGGAGACACAGATACGCAGTATTTT	CASSEFKGDTDTQYF
once	TRBJ2-5	TRBD1	TRBV27	TGTGCCAGCAGCCCCCTACAGGGGTTTCAGACCCAGTACTTC	CASSPLQGFQTQYF
.	TRBJ1-2	TRBD1	TRBV7-9	TGTGCCAGTCAAGATGGACAGGGGGCCTCCTATGGCTACACCTTC	CASQDGQGASYGYTF
.	TRBJ2-7	TRBD1	TRBV7-9	TGTGCCAGCAGCTGGGGACAGAGAGAGCAGTACTTC	CASSWGQREQYF
.	TRBJ2-7	.	TRBV21-1	TGTGCCAGCAGCTTAGACAGGGGGCGGTACGAGCAGTACTTC	CASSLDRGRYEQYF
.	TRBJ1-5	.	TRBV27	TGTGCCAGCAGTTTAAGGGGGACGCCCCAGCATTTT	CASSLRGTPQHF
.	TRBJ2-2	.	TRBV6-5	TGTGCCAGCAGTTACTCCACAGGGACCACCGGGGAGCTGTTTTTT	CASSYSTGTTGELFF
.	TRBJ2-1	.	TRBV4-1	TGCGCCAGCAGCCAAGGGCCAGGGGACTCCTACAATGAGCAGTTCTTC	CASSQGPGDSYNEQFF
once	TRBJ1-4	.	TRBV29-1	TGCAGCGTTGGCCCGACAGAACGGGGGGAAAAACTGTTTTTT	CSVGPTERGEKLFF
.	TRBJ1-5	TRBD1	TRBV4-3	TGCGCCAGCAGCCAAGTCTTGGAGGACAGGGCGGGTCAGCCCCAGCATTTT	CASSQVLEDRAGQPQHF
.	TRBJ2-7	TRBD1	TRBV7-9	TGTGCCAGCAGCTTGGGACAGGGGGCCGTCAACGAGCAGTACTTC	CASSLGQGAVNEQYF
.	TRBJ1-5	TRBD1	TRBV19	TGTGCCAGTACCCTGGACAGGAGTAGCAATCAGCCCCAGCATTTT	CASTLDRSSNQPQHF